A selection of T cell receptor beta chains follows, all from one sample in a study of cytomegalovirus exposure and HLA in healthy donors. The method was immunoSEQ multiplex PCR; TCRdb's version includes in-frame clones alone and lacks a portion of them. The sample lists about 160,000 clones; roughly 80% were seen once. The sample comprised PBMCs. The receptor set was obtained from a woman aged 35 to 49 in good health and CMV-seronegative. Both conserved end residues are part of each CDR3. The D gene is left open where the match is weak. Only part of the rows carry a size: once, few, many, or a class if the clone is expanded.

>NA|TRBJ1-1|TRBV18|NA
CASSPAGVGTEAFF
TGTGCCAGCTCACCCGCAGGGGTAGGCACTGAAGCTTTCTTT
>NA|TRBJ2-1|TRBV5-4|TRBD1
CASSSREGGEQFF
TGTGCCAGCAGCTCACGAGAAGGGGGCGAGCAGTTCTTC
>NA|TRBJ2-2|TRBV29-1|NA
CSAPGLQDTGELFF
TGCAGCGCCCCGGGACTTCAGGACACCGGGGAGCTGTTTTTT
>NA|TRBJ1-2|TRBV6-5|NA
CASSSLLDYGYTF
TGTGCCAGCAGTTCTCTCCTTGACTATGGCTACACCTTC
>NA|TRBJ2-3|TRBV2|NA
CASSIVTDTQYF
TGTGCCAGCAGTATCGTGACAGATACGCAGTATTTT
>NA|TRBJ2-1|TRBV7-9|TRBD2
CSSSLGLAGGGDEQFF
TGTTCCAGCAGCTTAGGACTAGCGGGGGGCGGGGATGAGCAGTTCTTC
>NA|TRBJ1-1|TRBV7-9|NA
CSSSLYEVRPNTEAFF
TGTTCCAGCAGCTTATACGAGGTACGGCCGAACACTGAAGCTTTCTTT
>NA|TRBJ2-5|TRBV7-3|TRBD1
CASSPGQGAETQYF
TGTGCCAGCTCCCCCGGACAGGGGGCCGAGACCCAGTACTTC
>NA|TRBJ1-6|TRBV7-6|NA
CASSQAYSFNSPLHF
TGTGCCAGCAGCCAAGCTTACTCCTTTAATTCACCCCTCCACTTT
>NA|TRBJ2-7|TRBV4-1|NA
CASSQPGVSYEQYF
TGCGCCAGCAGCCAACCGGGAGTCTCCTACGAGCAGTACTTC
>NA|TRBJ2-5|TRBV4-1|NA
CASSLAVQETQYF
TGCGCCAGCAGCCTAGCGGTCCAAGAGACCCAGTACTTC
>NA|TRBJ1-4|TRBV5-6|TRBD1
CASSGLRDRKNEKLFF
TGTGCCAGCAGCGGACTACGGGACAGGAAGAATGAAAAACTGTTTTTT
>NA|TRBJ2-1|TRBV5-1|NA
CASRSDGAYNEQFF
TGCGCCAGCAGGTCGGACGGGGCCTACAATGAGCAGTTCTTC
>NA|TRBJ1-2|TRBV18|NA
CASSLTNREINYGYTF
TGTGCCAGCTCACTAACTAACAGGGAGATTAACTATGGCTACACCTTC
>NA|TRBJ2-2|TRBV7-2|NA
CASSLARSSLYTGELFF
TGTGCCAGCAGCTTAGCGCGGAGCAGTTTATACACCGGGGAGCTGTTTTTT
>few|TRBJ2-1|TRBV10-3|NA
CAIRGPRRNDEQFF
TGTGCCATCAGGGGTCCCCGCAGGAACGATGAGCAGTTCTTC
>NA|TRBJ1-5|TRBV19|NA
CASSRTVSNQPQHF
TGTGCCAGTAGCCGGACAGTTAGCAATCAGCCCCAGCATTTT
>NA|TRBJ2-1|TRBV11-2|TRBD2
CASSSLAGGEQFF
TGTGCCAGCAGCTCCCTAGCGGGGGGCGAGCAGTTCTTC
>NA|TRBJ1-5|TRBV7-9|NA
CASSSDRYNQPQHF
TGTGCCAGCAGCTCCGACAGGTACAATCAGCCCCAGCATTTT
>NA|TRBJ1-1|TRBV4-2|NA
CASSQTLEVNTEAFF
TGTGCCAGCAGCCAAACCCTAGAGGTGAACACTGAAGCTTTCTTT
>NA|TRBJ1-4|TRBV28|NA
CASSFPRQEANEKLFF
TGTGCCAGCAGTTTCCCACGACAGGAAGCTAATGAAAAACTGTTTTTT
>once|TRBJ2-1|TRBV4-1|NA
CASSQARGDLNNEQFF
TGCGCCAGCAGCCAAGCCCGGGGTGATTTGAACAATGAGCAGTTCTTC
>many|TRBJ1-1|TRBV29-1|NA
CSVEAGWDDTEAFF
TGCAGCGTTGAGGCGGGGTGGGACGACACTGAAGCTTTCTTT